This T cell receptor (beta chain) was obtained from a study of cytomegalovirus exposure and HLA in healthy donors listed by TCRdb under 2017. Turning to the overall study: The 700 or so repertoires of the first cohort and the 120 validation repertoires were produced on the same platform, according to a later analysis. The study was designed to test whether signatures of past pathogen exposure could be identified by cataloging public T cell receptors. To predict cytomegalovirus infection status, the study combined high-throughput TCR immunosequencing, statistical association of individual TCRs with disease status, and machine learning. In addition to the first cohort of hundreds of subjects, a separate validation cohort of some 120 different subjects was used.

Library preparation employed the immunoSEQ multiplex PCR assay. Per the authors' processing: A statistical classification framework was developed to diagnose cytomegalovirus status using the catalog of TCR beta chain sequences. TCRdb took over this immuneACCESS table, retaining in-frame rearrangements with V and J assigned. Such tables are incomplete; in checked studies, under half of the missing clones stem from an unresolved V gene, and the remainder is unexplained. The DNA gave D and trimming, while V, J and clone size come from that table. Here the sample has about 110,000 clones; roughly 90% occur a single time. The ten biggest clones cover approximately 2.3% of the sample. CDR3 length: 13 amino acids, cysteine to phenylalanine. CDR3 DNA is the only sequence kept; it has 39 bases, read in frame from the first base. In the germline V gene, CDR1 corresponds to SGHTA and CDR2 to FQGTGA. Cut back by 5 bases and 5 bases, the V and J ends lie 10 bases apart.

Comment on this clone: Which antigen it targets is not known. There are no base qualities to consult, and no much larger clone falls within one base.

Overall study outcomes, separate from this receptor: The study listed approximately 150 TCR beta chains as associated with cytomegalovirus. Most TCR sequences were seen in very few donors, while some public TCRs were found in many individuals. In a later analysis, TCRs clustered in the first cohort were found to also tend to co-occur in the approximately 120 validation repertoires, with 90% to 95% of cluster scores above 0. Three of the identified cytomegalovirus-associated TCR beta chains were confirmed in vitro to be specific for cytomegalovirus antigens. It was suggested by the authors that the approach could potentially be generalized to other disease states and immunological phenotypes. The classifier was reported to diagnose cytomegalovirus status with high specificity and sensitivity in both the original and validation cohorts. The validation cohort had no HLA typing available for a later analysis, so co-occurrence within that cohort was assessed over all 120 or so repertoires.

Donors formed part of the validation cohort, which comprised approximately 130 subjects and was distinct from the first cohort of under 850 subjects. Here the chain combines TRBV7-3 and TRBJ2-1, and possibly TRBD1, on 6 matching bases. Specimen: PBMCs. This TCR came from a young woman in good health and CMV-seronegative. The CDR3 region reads CASSPDRNNEQFF. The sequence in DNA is TGTGCCAGCAGCCCGGACAGAAACAATGAGCAGTTCTTC.